The table lists the clone carrying this T cell receptor beta chain with many counts. The antigen is not known. These data come from a study of T cell repertoires in cytomegalovirus infection. Study in general: Public TCR beta signatures marked donors with CMV infection and the matching HLA. Study results and caveats: Individuals carrying CMV plus the relevant HLA were identified by cumulative frequency of public TCR beta families. Clonotypes of TCR beta that were HLA-C-restricted and CMV-specific dominated the ex vivo response.

TCRdb re-called the reads with MiXCR, one entry per CDR3 protein. The sample holds roughly 230,000 distinct CDR3 sequences, about a sixth seen once. Trimming removed 0 bases at V and 5 bases at J, with 13 bases between. From germline, CDR1 is SGHAT and CDR2 FQNNGV. The CDR3 loop spans 15 amino acids. The sample consisted of CD8+ T cells from PBMCs. This chain uses TRBV11-2 with TRBJ2-5; D is unresolved. The sequence came from a human donor in good health (CMV status not recorded). Some clones in this sample may be carry-over from other donors' samples. The CDR3 loop reads CASSLETGPGETQYF. For the CDR3, the DNA is TGTGCCAGCAGCTTAGAGACGGGTCCCGGGGAGACCCAGTACTTC.